This TCR beta chain was profiled in a study of blood T cell repertoires in COVID-19. Individuals drawn from approximately 26 US areas were about 18 to 90 years old. Participants' own reports of clinical history determined their cohort assignment. Sequencing used immunoSEQ multiplex PCR; TCRdb keeps in-frame clones, though not all of them. The sample has roughly 250,000 clones, over 80% seen once. The germline V gene encodes CDR1 SEHNR and CDR2 FQNEAQ (reference sequence). The V and J ends lost 2 bases and 0 bases respectively, with 8 bases between them. The CDR3 consists of 15 residues. The sample comprised PBMCs or T cells enriched from blood (not recorded which). The receptor was derived from a human donor in a cohort exposed to, infected with or recovered from COVID-19 (not recorded which). The donor label of this sample is uncertain. The chain links TRBV7-9 to TRBJ2-1; D gene uncertain. CDR3 coding DNA: TGTGCCAGCAGCTTAAGTGAGAGCTCCTACAATGAGCAGTTCTTC. It translates to CASSLSESSYNEQFF.